The source of this TCR beta chain is a study of CD8 T cells in Susac syndrome (dated by TCRdb to the late 2010s). Looking at the study overall: Repertoire sequencing was used to test whether CD8+ T cell activation and differentiation in Susac syndrome was antigen driven. The research as a whole found: The number of individuals in the TCR sequencing and HLA analysis was acknowledged as relatively small.

RNA was extracted with the RNeasy kit and about 0.5 to 1 ug was reverse transcribed using random hexamers. TCR beta CDR3 regions were amplified with the immunoSEQ multiplex PCR assay covering 54 Vbeta and 13 Jbeta segments. Bias from PCR amplification was corrected by using a synthetic template baseline for primer optimization and for computational correction. As for how the authors treated the data: Only productive sequences were kept, with reads annotated to V, D and J genes according to IMGT and analyzed in immunoSEQ Analyzer. To calculate clonality, Shannon entropy was normalized by log2 of the number of productive unique sequences and then subtracted from one. For each patient and control, public and private clones were evaluated among the 100 most prevalent clones. Clones were defined as Susac-specific if absent from the healthy and MS cohorts, from around 1,100 published viral clones and from other ImmuneACCESS disease sequences. TCRdb reprocessed the public reads (quality trimming at Q25 with fastp, clone calling with MiXCR) and kept in-frame beta chains. A single entry per CDR3 protein holds the most common genes and DNA from its merged rows. TCRdb assigned the V and J calls; the authors' analysis was not used. The sample yields more than 95,000 distinct CDR3 sequences; around 94% were counted once. Under 0.095% of the sample belongs to the ten largest clones.

High-throughput TCR beta sequencing profiled peripheral blood CD8+ and CD4+ T cells from healthy donors, Susac syndrome patients and multiple sclerosis patients. Healthy donors were included as age- and sex-matched controls. Bulk CD8+ and CD4+ T cells were purified by magnetic negative isolation, whereas CD8+ TEMRA cells were enriched by FACS. Blood was drawn into EDTA tubes, processed within 24 hours, and PBMCs were isolated by density gradient centrifugation. PBMCs destined for TCR sequencing were cryopreserved in liquid nitrogen and later thawed in a 37 °C water bath. The sorted or isolated CD4+, CD8+ and CD8+ TEMRA cells reached a purity of at least 90%. The junction carries 19 bases between V and J, which are trimmed by 7 bases and 2 bases respectively. The CDR3 sequence holds 16 residues, the cysteine and phenylalanine included. Only the CDR3 region is kept as DNA, spanning 48 bases read in frame from base 1. Per the germline V gene, KGHDR is the CDR1 and SFDVKD is the CDR2.

Concerning this clonotype: No antigen is known for it. Base quality data are lacking; no much larger clone is found one base away.

The TCR was taken from a human donor in good health. This chain joins TRBV24-1 to TRBJ2-5; possibly the D gene is TRBD2, per 6 matching bases. Source material: CD4+ T cells from PBMCs. The DNA is TGTGCCACCAGCGACGCAGGCACCGGGGGACAAGAGACCCAGTACTTC. This is translated as CATSDAGTGGQETQYF.